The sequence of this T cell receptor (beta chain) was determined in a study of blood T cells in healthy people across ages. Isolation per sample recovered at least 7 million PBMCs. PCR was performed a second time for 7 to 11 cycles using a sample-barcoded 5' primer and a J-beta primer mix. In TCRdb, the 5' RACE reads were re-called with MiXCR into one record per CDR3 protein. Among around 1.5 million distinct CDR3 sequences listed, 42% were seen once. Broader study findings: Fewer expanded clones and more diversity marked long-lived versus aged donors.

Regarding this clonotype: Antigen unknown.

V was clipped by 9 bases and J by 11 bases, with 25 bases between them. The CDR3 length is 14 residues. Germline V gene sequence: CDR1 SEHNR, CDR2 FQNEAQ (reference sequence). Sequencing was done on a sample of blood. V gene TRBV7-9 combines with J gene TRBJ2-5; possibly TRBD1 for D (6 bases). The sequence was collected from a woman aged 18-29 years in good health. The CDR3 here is CASRGPLGDNEQYF. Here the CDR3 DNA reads TGTGCCAGTCGCGGGCCCCTAGGGGACAATGAGCAGTACTTC.